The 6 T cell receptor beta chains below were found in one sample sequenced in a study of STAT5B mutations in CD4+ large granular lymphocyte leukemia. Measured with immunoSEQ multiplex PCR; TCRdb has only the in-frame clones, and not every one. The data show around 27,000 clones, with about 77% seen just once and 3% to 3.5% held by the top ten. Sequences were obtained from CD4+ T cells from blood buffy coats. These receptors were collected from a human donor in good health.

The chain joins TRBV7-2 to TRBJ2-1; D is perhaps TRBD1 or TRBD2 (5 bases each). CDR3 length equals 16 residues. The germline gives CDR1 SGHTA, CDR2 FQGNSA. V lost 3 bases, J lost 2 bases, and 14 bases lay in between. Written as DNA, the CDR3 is TGTGCCAGCAGCTTGGGACCCCCAACCGCCTACAATGAGCAGTTCTTC. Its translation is CASSLGPPTAYNEQFF.

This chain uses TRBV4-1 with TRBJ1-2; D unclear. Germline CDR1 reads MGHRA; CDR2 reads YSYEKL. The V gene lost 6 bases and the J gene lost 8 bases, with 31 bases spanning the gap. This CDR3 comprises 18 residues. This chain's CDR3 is CASSLEGGYTLTAAGYTF. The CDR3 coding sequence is TGCGCCAGCAGTCTTGAGGGAGGGTACACCCTTACCGCTGCCGGCTACACCTTC.

Here the CDR3 reads CASSPQREGLTYEQYF. For the CDR3, the DNA is TGTGCCAGCAGCCCCCAGAGGGAAGGTTTGACCTACGAGCAGTACTTC. The chain recombines TRBV7-8 with TRBJ2-7; tentative D call: TRBD2 (5 bases). The CDR3 covers 16 residues. Trimming shortened V by 5 bases and J by 2 bases, and 19 bases separated the two germline ends. Germline CDR1 SGHVS, CDR2 FQNEAQ.

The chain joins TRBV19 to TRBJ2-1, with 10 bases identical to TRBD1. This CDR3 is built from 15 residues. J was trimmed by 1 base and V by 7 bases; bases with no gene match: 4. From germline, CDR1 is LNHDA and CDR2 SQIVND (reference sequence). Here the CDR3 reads CASKPGQGSYNEQFF. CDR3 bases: TGTGCCAGTAAGCCGGGACAGGGGTCCTACAATGAGCAGTTCTTC.

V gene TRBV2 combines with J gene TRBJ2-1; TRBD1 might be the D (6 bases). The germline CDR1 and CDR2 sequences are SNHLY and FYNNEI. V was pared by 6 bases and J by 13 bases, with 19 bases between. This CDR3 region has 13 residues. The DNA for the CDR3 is TGTGCCAGCAGCAATCAGGGGCAGTGGAACCAGTTCTTC. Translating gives CASSNQGQWNQFF.

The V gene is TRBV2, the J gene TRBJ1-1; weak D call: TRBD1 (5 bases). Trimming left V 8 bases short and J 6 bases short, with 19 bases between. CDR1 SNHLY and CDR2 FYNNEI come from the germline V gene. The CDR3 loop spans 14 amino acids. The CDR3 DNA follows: TGTGCCAGCCTGGCCACAGGTTCTCGGGCTGAAGCTTTCTTT. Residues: CASLATGSRAEAFF.